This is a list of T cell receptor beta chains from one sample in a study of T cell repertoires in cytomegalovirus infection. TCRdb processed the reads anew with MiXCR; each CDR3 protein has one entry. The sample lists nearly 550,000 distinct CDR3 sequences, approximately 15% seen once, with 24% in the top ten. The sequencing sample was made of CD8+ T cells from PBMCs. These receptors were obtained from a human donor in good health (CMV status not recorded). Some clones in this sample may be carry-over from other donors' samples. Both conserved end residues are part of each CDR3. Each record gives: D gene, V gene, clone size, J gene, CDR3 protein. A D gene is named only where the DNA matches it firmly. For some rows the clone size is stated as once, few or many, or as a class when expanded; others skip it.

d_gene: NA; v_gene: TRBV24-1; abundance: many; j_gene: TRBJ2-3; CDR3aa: CATSEGAPASYIDTQYF
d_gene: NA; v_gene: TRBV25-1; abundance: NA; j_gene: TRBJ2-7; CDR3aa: CASSEYGETPYEQYF
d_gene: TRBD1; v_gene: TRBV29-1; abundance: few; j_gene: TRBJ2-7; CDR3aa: CSVVTGGTSSYEQYF
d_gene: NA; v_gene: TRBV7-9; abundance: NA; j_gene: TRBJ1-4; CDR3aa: CASSDHLLGVNEKLFF
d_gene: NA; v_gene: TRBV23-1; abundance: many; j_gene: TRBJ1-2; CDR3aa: CASSQSIRDIELEDGYTF
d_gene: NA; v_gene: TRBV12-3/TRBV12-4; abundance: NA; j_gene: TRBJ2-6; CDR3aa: CASIPTVSSGANVLTF
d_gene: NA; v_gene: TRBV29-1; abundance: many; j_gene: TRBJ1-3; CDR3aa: CSVLTGSGNTIYF
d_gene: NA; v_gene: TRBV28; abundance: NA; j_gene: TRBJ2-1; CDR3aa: CASSSSAEYYEQFF
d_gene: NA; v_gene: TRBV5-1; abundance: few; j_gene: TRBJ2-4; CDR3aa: CASSLTIGDKNIQYF
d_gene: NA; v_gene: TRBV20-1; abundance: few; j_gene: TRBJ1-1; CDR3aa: CSAPDTLDTEAFF
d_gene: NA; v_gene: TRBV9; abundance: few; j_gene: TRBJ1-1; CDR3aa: CASSGGRRNTEAFF
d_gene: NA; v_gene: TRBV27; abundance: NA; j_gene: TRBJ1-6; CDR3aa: CASSFAQTYNSPLHF
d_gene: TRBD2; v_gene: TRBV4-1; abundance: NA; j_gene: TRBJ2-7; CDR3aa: CASSQDRTSEQYF
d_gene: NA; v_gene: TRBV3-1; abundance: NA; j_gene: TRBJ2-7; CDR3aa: CASSHAINTYEQYF
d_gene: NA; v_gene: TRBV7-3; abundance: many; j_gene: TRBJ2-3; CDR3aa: CASSDTSTDTQYF
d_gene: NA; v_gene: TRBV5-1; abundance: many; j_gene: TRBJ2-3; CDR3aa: CASSFADSSGTDTQYF
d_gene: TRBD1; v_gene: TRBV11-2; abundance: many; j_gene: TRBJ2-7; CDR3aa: CASSPWRRDRGPHEQYF
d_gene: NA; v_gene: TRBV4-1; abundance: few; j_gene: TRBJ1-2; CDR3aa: CASSQANGYTF
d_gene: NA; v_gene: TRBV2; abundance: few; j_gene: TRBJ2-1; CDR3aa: CASPGLRDTPNEQFF
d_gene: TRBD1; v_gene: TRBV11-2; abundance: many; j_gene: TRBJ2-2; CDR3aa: CASSSGGTGTGELFF
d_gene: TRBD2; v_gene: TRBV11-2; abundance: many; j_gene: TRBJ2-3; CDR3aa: CASSLGVAGTDTQYF
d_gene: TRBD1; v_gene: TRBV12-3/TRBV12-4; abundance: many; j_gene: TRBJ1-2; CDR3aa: CASSSSGTGGYTF
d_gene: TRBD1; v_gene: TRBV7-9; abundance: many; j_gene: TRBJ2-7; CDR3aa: CASSYYRGRTYEQYF
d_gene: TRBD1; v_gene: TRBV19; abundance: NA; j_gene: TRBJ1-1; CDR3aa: CASSIADRGLEAFF